These 10 T cell receptor beta chains share one sample of origin, sequenced in a study of shared clonotypes between healthy human individuals. Sequencing used immunoSEQ multiplex PCR; TCRdb keeps in-frame clones, though not all of them. Here the sample spans 2,500,000 or so clones, under 95% being singletons. The sample was naive CD4+ T cells from PBMCs. The subset here: CD45RA+ positively selected. These TCRs come from a man younger than 30 in good health. Some clones in this sample may be carry-over from other donors' samples.

The chain recombines TRBV28 with TRBJ2-7, with a tentative D call TRBD2 (6 bases). V lost 4 bases to trimming and J lost 0 bases, with 10 bases between them. Germline-derived CDR1 and CDR2 are MDHEN and SYDVKM. This CDR3 comprises 14 residues. CDR3 coding DNA: TGTGCCAGCAGTTCCCGGGGGATCTCCTACGAGCAGTACTTC. The encoded protein is CASSSRGISYEQYF.

CDR3 loop: CAWSEVAGGFDEQFF. The CDR3 DNA reads as TGTGCCTGGAGTGAGGTAGCGGGAGGTTTTGATGAGCAGTTCTTC. The chain couples TRBV30 to TRBJ2-1, with 10 bases fitting TRBD2. The trim removed 1 base at V and 8 bases at J, leaving 8 bases unmatched. Germline V gene data show CDR1 as GTSNPN and CDR2 as SVGIG (reference sequence). The CDR3 loop spans 15 amino acids.

The rearrangement joins TRBV28 to TRBJ1-4; perhaps TRBD1 as D (5 bases). Trimming removed 5 bases at V and 0 bases at J, with 16 bases between. The CDR3 runs 17 residues. The germline V gene encodes CDR1 MDHEN and CDR2 SYDVKM. The CDR3 bases are TGTGCCAGCAGTCTCCCCTCGGGACGGCCAACTAATGAAAAACTGTTTTTT. It translates to CASSLPSGRPTNEKLFF.

The rearrangement uses TRBV10-1 and TRBJ1-5; the match to TRBD1 covers 7 bases. CDR3 length: 18 amino acids. The J segment lost 1 base and the V segment lost 6 bases, leaving 15 bases of the junction unmatched. Germline loops: CDR1 WNHNN, CDR2 SYGVQD (reference sequence). CDR3 DNA sequence: TGCGCCAGCAGACCGGCGGGACAGCCAATTTTCAGCAATCAGCCCCAGCATTTT. As protein: CASRPAGQPIFSNQPQHF.

CDR3 protein: CASSSYSGANTGELFF. The CDR3 nucleotides are TGTGCCAGCAGTTCCTATAGCGGCGCGAACACCGGGGAGCTGTTTTTT. The genes are TRBV27 and TRBJ2-2; D may be TRBD2 (6 bases). Looked up from germline, CDR1 is MNHEY and CDR2 is SMNVEV (reference sequence). The CDR3 is 16 amino acids. Trimming took 4 bases from V and 0 from J, leaving 12 bases between them.

This sequence joins TRBV4-3 and TRBJ2-5, with 9 nucleotides matching TRBD1. CDR3 length: 14 amino acids. Germline V gene sequence: CDR1 LGHNA, CDR2 YSLEER. Losses at the gene ends were 1 base for V and 3 bases for J; bases not matched to a gene: 0. Here the CDR3 reads CASSQGQGEETQYF. Written as DNA, the CDR3 is TGCGCCAGCAGCCAAGGACAGGGGGAAGAGACCCAGTACTTC.

The V and J genes are TRBV15 and TRBJ1-1; 9 bases fit TRBD1. The CDR3 has 16 amino acids. The ends lost 0 bases at V and 1 base at J; junction bases unmatched: 3. Per germline, CDR1 LNHNV and CDR2 YYDKDF (reference sequence). The CDR3 region is CATSRERTGANTEAFF. CDR3 DNA sequence: TGTGCCACCAGCAGAGAGAGGACAGGGGCGAACACTGAAGCTTTCTTT.

The V gene is TRBV7-2, the J gene TRBJ1-1; D ambiguous. The CDR3 sequence is 19 residues long. V lost 3 bases and J lost 1, with 24 bases in between. Per the germline V gene, CDR1 is SGHTA and CDR2 is FQGNSA. The CDR3 is CASSFEAVRVLLSNTEAFF. The CDR3 DNA reads as TGTGCCAGCAGCTTCGAGGCGGTCCGGGTTCTGTTATCGAACACTGAAGCTTTCTTT. Looking up the rest from reference TRBV7-2 and TRBJ1-1 gives the full variable domain: GAGVSQSPSNKVTEKGKDVELRCDPISGHTALYWYRQSLGQGLEFLIYFQGNSAPDKSGLPSDRFSAERTGGSVSTLTIQRTQQEDSAVYLCASSFEAVRVLLSNTEAFFGQGTRLTVV.

V usage is TRBV5-1 and J usage is TRBJ2-7; possibly TRBD2 for D (6 bases). Germline V gives CDR1 SGHRS, CDR2 YFSETQ. The length of the CDR3 is 15 residues. Trimming took off 6 bases at V and 3 bases at J, with 19 bases between the two ends. As DNA, the CDR3 is TGCGCCAGCAACCCCGGGGGTGCCCGCAACTACGAGCAGTACTTC. It specifies CASNPGGARNYEQYF.

This clone came up once. V is TRBV9 and J is TRBJ2-6, with D perhaps assigned TRBD1 or TRBD2 (5 bases each). The CDR3 extends over 19 amino acids. Trimming cost V 0 bases and J 0 bases, with 16 bases left between them. Germline CDR1 is SGDLS and CDR2 is YYNGEE. The CDR3 region is CASSVAGTESFSGANVLTF. The CDR3 region has the DNA TGTGCCAGCAGCGTAGCCGGGACGGAGTCCTTCTCTGGGGCCAACGTCCTGACTTTC.